These 9 T cell receptor beta chains were all obtained from the same sample, sequenced in a study of cytomegalovirus exposure and HLA in healthy donors. In the PCR, 60 Vbeta and 13 Jbeta primers were used. Profiling relied on immunoSEQ multiplex PCR, and the TCRdb table lists in-frame clones only, not all of them. The table has 100,000 to 120,000 clones, about four fifths seen once. The sample was PBMCs. Receptors originate from a woman in her sixties in good health and CMV-seropositive.

This chain uses TRBV4-1 with TRBJ1-2; no firm D call. The ends were cut back, 1 base at V and 8 bases at J, with 5 bases in the middle. The CDR3 is 11 residues long. CDR1 is MGHRA and CDR2 is YSYEKL in the germline V gene. The CDR3 region has the DNA TGCGCCAGCAGCCAAGTTGGCGGCTACACCTTC. It encodes CASSQVGGYTF.

The chain combines TRBV5-1 with TRBJ1-4; 7 bases are a match to TRBD1. Germline CDR1 and CDR2: SGHRS and YFSETQ. V lost 3 bases, J lost 0 bases, and 14 bases stayed unmatched. The CDR3 is 19 amino acids. The CDR3 sequence: CASSSDRDSPRATNEKLFF. The CDR3 region has the DNA TGCGCCAGCAGCTCCGACAGGGATAGCCCTAGGGCAACTAATGAAAAACTGTTTTTT.

V usage is TRBV5-1 and J usage is TRBJ2-3, with D possibly matching TRBD1 (6 bases). The length of the CDR3 is 15 residues. Germline CDR1 is SGHRS and CDR2 is YFSETQ. V gave up 4 bases and J gave up 2 bases, with 14 bases separating them. This CDR3 reads CASSQQQGNTDTQYF. CDR3 bases: TGCGCCAGCAGCCAACAACAGGGAAACACAGATACGCAGTATTTT. Based on the CDR3 plus reference TRBV5-1 and TRBJ2-3, the full variable domain is KAGVTQTPRYLIKTRGQQVTLSCSPISGHRSVSWYQQTPGQGLQFLFEYFSETQRNKGNFPGRFSGRQFSNSRSEMNVSTLELGDSALYLCASSQQQGNTDTQYFGPGTRLTVL.

The rearrangement joins TRBV30 to TRBJ2-7, with D tentatively TRBD2 (5 bases). The V end was cut by 0 bases, the J end by 2 bases, with 8 bases between. Germline loops: CDR1 GTSNPN, CDR2 SVGIG (reference sequence). The CDR3 contains 13 residues. The CDR3 nucleotides read TGTGCCTGGAGTGTACAGAGGGCCTACGAGCAGTACTTC. Translating gives CAWSVQRAYEQYF.

The gene calls are TRBV19 and TRBJ1-5; a weak D match, TRBD1 (5 bases). Trimming pared 0 bases from V and 5 bases from J, leaving 11 bases between. The CDR3 consists of 15 residues. Germline V lookup: CDR1 LNHDA, CDR2 SQIVND (reference sequence). CDR3: CASSIDGGRDQPQHF. CDR3 sequence (DNA): TGTGCCAGTAGTATAGATGGTGGCAGGGATCAGCCCCAGCATTTT. Based on the CDR3 plus reference TRBV19 and TRBJ1-5, the full variable domain is DGGITQSPKYLFRKEGQNVTLSCEQNLNHDAMYWYRQDPGQGLRLIYYSQIVNDFQKGDIAEGYSVSREKKESFPLTVTSAQKNPTAFYLCASSIDGGRDQPQHFGDGTRLSIL.

There are a few counts of this clone. The rearrangement joins TRBV7-2 to TRBJ1-1, with D uncertain. Germline V gene sequence: CDR1 SGHTA, CDR2 FQGNSA. The CDR3 spans 14 residues. Between the trimmed V and J ends, which lost 6 bases and 1 base, there was a span of 12 bases. As DNA, the CDR3 is TGTGCCAGCAGTCCGGGGTCCGGGAACACTGAAGCTTTCTTT. As protein: CASSPGSGNTEAFF.

V and J are TRBV2 and TRBJ1-2; D is possibly TRBD1 (5 bases). The CDR3 covers 11 residues. V was shortened by 8 bases and J by 3 bases, with 7 bases between the two germline ends. Germline V lookup: CDR1 SNHLY, CDR2 FYNNEI. The CDR3 loop reads CASGRDYGYTF. In DNA, the CDR3 is TGTGCCAGCGGCAGGGACTATGGCTACACCTTC.

V is TRBV28 and J is TRBJ1-2; 12 bases match TRBD1. Germline V gives CDR1 MDHEN, CDR2 SYDVKM. This CDR3 has 19 amino acids. V lost 5 bases and J lost 1; bases outside the gene matches: 14. The CDR3 nucleotides read TGTGCCAGCAGTCCGCGTATTGGGACAGGGGGCTTCTTTAACTATGGCTACACCTTC. Translating gives CASSPRIGTGGFFNYGYTF.

This rearrangement joins TRBV30 to TRBJ2-3; 7 nucleotides line up with TRBD2. In germline, CDR1 is GTSNPN, CDR2 SVGIG (reference sequence). V shed 0 bases and J 4 bases; nucleotides not matched to a gene: 10. The CDR3 is made up of 16 amino acids. CDR3 in DNA: TGTGCCTGGAGTGTAAGGGCGGGAGTAGGCCCAGATACGCAGTATTTT. Protein product: CAWSVRAGVGPDTQYF.